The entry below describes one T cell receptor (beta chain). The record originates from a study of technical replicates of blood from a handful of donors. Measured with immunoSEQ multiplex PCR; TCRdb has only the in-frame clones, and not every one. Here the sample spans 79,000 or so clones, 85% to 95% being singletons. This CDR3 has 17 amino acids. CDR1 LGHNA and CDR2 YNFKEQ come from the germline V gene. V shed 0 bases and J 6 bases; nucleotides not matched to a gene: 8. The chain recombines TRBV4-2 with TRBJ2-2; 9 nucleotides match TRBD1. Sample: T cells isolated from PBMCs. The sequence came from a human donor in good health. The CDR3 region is CASSQDPTGGRAGELFF. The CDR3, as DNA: TGTGCCAGCAGCCAAGATCCGACAGGGGGGAGGGCCGGGGAGCTGTTTTTT.